One T cell receptor (beta chain) is described in this entry. Its cognate antigen is unknown. A junction boundary mismatches the germline segment, possibly from a read error. This sample was taken from a study of cytomegalovirus exposure and HLA in healthy donors. Whole-study results and caveats: In vitro checks showed that three CMV-associated chains really do target CMV antigens. 164 TCR beta chains were listed as cytomegalovirus-associated.

Primers for the PCR totalled 60 Vbeta and 13 Jbeta. Measured with immunoSEQ multiplex PCR; TCRdb has only the in-frame clones, and not every one. The repertoire holds about 200,000 clones, with approximately 78% as singletons. There are 18 residues in the CDR3. The germline CDR1 and CDR2 sequences are SEHNR and FQNEAQ (reference sequence). Sequences were obtained from PBMCs. This TCR derives from a woman younger than 35 in good health and CMV-seronegative. The V and J genes are TRBV7-9 and TRBJ1-5; 9 nucleotides match TRBD1. The CDR3 sequence: CSSSPFPGTGPTFQPQHF. The CDR3 coding sequence is TGTTCCAGCAGCCCCTTCCCCGGGACAGGGCCCACTTTTCAGCCCCAGCATTTT.